The 15 T cell receptor beta chains below were found in one sample sequenced in a study of OX40 agonist ivuxolimab in advanced cancers. Some clones are missing from TCRdb's copy, which holds only in-frame ones; the method was immunoSEQ multiplex PCR. The sample consists of about 80,000 clones, roughly 80% of them appearing once. The material was CD4+ or CD8+ T cells sorted from blood, obtained in a trial of the OX40 agonist ivuxolimab. The receptor source for this set is an adult with an advanced solid tumor such as melanoma, head and neck, liver or kidney cancer.

This sequence joins TRBV7-6 and TRBJ2-3, with D perhaps being TRBD1 or TRBD2 (5 bases each). The V gene's germline CDR1 is SGHVS and CDR2 FNYEAQ. Trimming took off 4 bases at V and 4 bases at J, with 15 bases between the two ends. The CDR3 is 15 amino acids. CDR3 sequence: CASSWGPSGADTQYF. In nucleotides, the CDR3 is TGTGCCAGCAGCTGGGGACCTTCCGGCGCAGATACGCAGTATTTT.

J is TRBJ1-2 and V is TRBV6-5, with TRBD1 matching 9 bases. The junction had 5 bases not matched to a gene; V was cut back by 6 bases and J by 6 bases. This CDR3 has 13 amino acids. The germline gives CDR1 MNHEY, CDR2 SVGAGI. In DNA form, the CDR3 reads TGTGCCAGCAGCCCCGGGACAGGGAATGGCTACACCTTC. This sequence encodes CASSPGTGNGYTF.

The genes are TRBV6-5 and TRBJ2-7; the D call may be TRBD1 or TRBD2 (5 bases each). This CDR3 spans 12 amino acids. The V end lost 10 bases, the J end lost 6 bases, and 16 bases lay between the germline ends. CDR1 and CDR2 (germline): MNHEY, SVGAGI. The CDR3 DNA is TGTGCCACTGGGGGTCCAAGGGGCGAGCAGTACTTC. Translated: CATGGPRGEQYF.

The J gene is TRBJ2-5, the V gene TRBV27; D is uncertain. V lost 7 bases, J lost 5 bases, and 17 bases lay in between. The CDR3 sequence is 14 residues long. Germline CDR1 reads MNHEY; CDR2 reads SMNVEV (reference sequence). This CDR3 is CASTESGPGETQYF. DNA for the CDR3: TGTGCCAGCACCGAGAGTGGTCCTGGGGAGACCCAGTACTTC.

This chain links TRBV4-1 with TRBJ1-4; possible D gene TRBD1, 5 bases. From germline, CDR1 is MGHRA and CDR2 YSYEKL. The V end was cut by 1 base, the J end by 5 bases, with 14 bases between. The CDR3 extends over 16 amino acids. CDR3: CASSQGDPTVNEKLFF. Here the CDR3 DNA reads TGCGCCAGCAGCCAAGGGGACCCGACGGTCAATGAAAAACTGTTTTTT.

The chain uses TRBV11-2 and TRBJ2-5; TRBD1 is a possible D gene (5 bases). Germline lookup yields CDR1 SGHAT and CDR2 FQNNGV. Trimming left V 5 bases short and J 2 bases short, with 18 bases between. The CDR3 is 16 residues long. The CDR3 region is CASSRGPSQDQETQYF. The CDR3 DNA follows: TGTGCCAGCAGCCGAGGCCCCTCACAGGATCAAGAGACCCAGTACTTC.

This clone was counted a few times. This rearrangement joins TRBV2 to TRBJ2-7; no reliable D call. CDR3 length: 11 residues. V was clipped by 5 bases and J by 4 bases, with 6 bases between them. CDR1 SNHLY and CDR2 FYNNEI come from the germline V gene. The CDR3 sequence: CASSPEYEQYF. CDR3 DNA: TGTGCCAGCAGTCCAGAATACGAGCAGTACTTC.

The V gene is TRBV4-3, the J gene TRBJ2-6; D call uncertain. CDR3 length: 15 residues. Germline CDR1 and CDR2: LGHNA and YSLEER. Trimming shortened V by 4 bases and J by 0 bases, and 7 bases separated the two germline ends. The CDR3 here is CASSPQPSGANVLTF. Here the CDR3 DNA reads TGCGCCAGCAGCCCCCAGCCCTCTGGGGCCAACGTCCTGACTTTC.

This chain connects TRBV27 to TRBJ2-1; a weak D match, TRBD2 (5 bases). Germline values: CDR1 MNHEY, CDR2 SMNVEV (reference sequence). V lost 2 bases to trimming and J lost 4 bases, with 12 bases between them. CDR3 length: 15 residues. CDR3 loop: CASSLTLARYNEQFF. The DNA of the CDR3 is TGTGCCAGCAGTTTAACCCTAGCTCGGTACAATGAGCAGTTCTTC.

The J gene is TRBJ1-4, the V gene TRBV6-5; 8 nucleotides line up with TRBD1. The germline V gene encodes CDR1 MNHEY and CDR2 SVGAGI. The ends lost 4 bases at V and 1 base at J; junction bases unmatched: 2. The CDR3 is 15 residues long. The CDR3 bases are TGTGCCAGCAGTTCAGGGGGCCGAACTAATGAAAAACTGTTTTTT. Translated, it gives CASSSGGRTNEKLFF.

Here the CDR3 DNA reads TGTGCCAGCAGTTCTTTTGGACGGAGGGCTGGAAACACCATATATTTT. This sequence encodes CASSSFGRRAGNTIYF. This chain connects TRBV28 to TRBJ1-3; D remains unclear. This CDR3 has 16 residues. Germline V gene data show CDR1 as MDHEN and CDR2 as SYDVKM. V was clipped by 4 bases and J by 2 bases, with 15 bases between them. Filled out from reference TRBV28 and TRBJ1-3, the complete variable domain reads DVKVTQSSRYLVKRTGEKVFLECVQDMDHENMFWYRQDPGLGLRLIYFSYDVKMKEKGDIPEGYSVSREKKERFSLILESASTNQTSMYLCASSSFGRRAGNTIYFGEGSWLTVV.

CDR3 in amino acids: CASSQEGGNEQFF. As DNA, the CDR3 is TGCGCCAGCAGCCAAGAGGGGGGGAATGAGCAGTTCTTC. This chain links TRBV4-3 with TRBJ2-1; 7 bases are a match to TRBD2. Germline lookup yields CDR1 LGHNA and CDR2 YSLEER. The CDR3 is 13 amino acids. Losses at the gene ends were 0 bases for V and 7 bases for J; bases not matched to a gene: 0.

The chain uses TRBV7-2 and TRBJ2-1, with 10 nucleotides matching TRBD2. The V and J ends lost 1 base and 6 bases, in that order; junction bases with no gene match: 9. The CDR3 has 17 residues. The germline gives CDR1 SGHTA, CDR2 FQGNSA. CDR3 coding DNA: TGTGCCAGCAGCTTAGTCCTTTCTAGCGGGGGCTTCAATGAGCAGTTCTTC. This gives the protein CASSLVLSSGGFNEQFF.

The chain is built from TRBV27 and TRBJ1-1; 9 bases map to TRBD1. V lost 0 bases, J lost 4 bases, and 3 bases stayed unmatched. Germline lookup yields CDR1 MNHEY and CDR2 SMNVEV (reference sequence). CDR3 length: 15 residues. The CDR3 protein is CASSLSGQGGTEAFF. The CDR3 DNA reads TGTGCCAGCAGTTTATCGGGACAGGGAGGCACTGAAGCTTTCTTT.

The gene calls are TRBV18 and TRBJ1-1; D remains ambiguous. Germline V gene sequence: CDR1 KGHSH, CDR2 LQKENI. The V end was cut by 6 bases, the J end by 1 base, with 12 bases between. This CDR3 has 14 residues. CDR3 in amino acids: CASSPVLGNTEAFF. As DNA, the CDR3 is TGTGCCAGCTCGCCGGTTTTAGGGAACACTGAAGCTTTCTTT.